This T cell receptor (beta chain) was identified during a study of control samples from healthy donors and cancer patients. The germline CDR1 and CDR2 sequences are SEHNR and FQNEAQ (reference sequence). The V gene lost 1 base and the J gene lost 5 bases, with 11 bases spanning the gap. The CDR3 loop spans 14 amino acids. Profiling relied on immunoSEQ multiplex PCR, and the TCRdb table lists in-frame clones only, not all of them. The table shows over 85,000 clones, with roughly nine tenths occurring only once. Sequenced: PBMCs. This TCR was sampled from a woman in her forties or fifties with colorectal cancer. The genes are TRBV7-9 and TRBJ1-1; no clear D. DNA for the CDR3: TGTGCCAGCAGCTTAGGTGGACTAAGTACTGAAGCTTTCTTT. It is translated as CASSLGGLSTEAFF.